Detailed here is one TCR beta chain. Its antigen is unidentified. This CDR3 has 13 residues. From germline, CDR1 is SGHVS and CDR2 FNYEAQ. With 1 base removed from V and 7 bases from J, the gap between germline ends came to 8 bases. Healthy bone marrow donors made up the donors. The sample comes from a study of cytomegalovirus exposure and HLA in healthy donors. Study context: HLA-typed donors were the source of 82 million or so unique TCRs, which an early data release held.

Primers for the PCR totalled 60 Vbeta and 13 Jbeta. Here immunoSEQ multiplex PCR was the method, and the copy in TCRdb shows in-frame clones only, minus some. Its clone listing holds 170,000 or so clones. Points from the study as a whole: TCR beta V- and J-gene trimming was later associated with a missense DCLRE1C variant. In a later analysis, at a false discovery rate of 0.05, 17,000 or so TCR beta sequences matched HLA alleles.

Sequencing was done on a sample of PBMCs. The clonotype originates from a man aged 25-45 years in good health and CMV-seronegative. The chain has TRBV7-6 and TRBJ1-5, with D hard to call. The CDR3 loop reads CASSLDAGQPQHF. The CDR3, as DNA: TGTGCCAGCAGCTTAGATGCGGGACAGCCCCAGCATTTT.